The table lists the clone carrying this TCR beta chain with a count of one. Its antigen is not known. The repertoire was sequenced with immunoSEQ multiplex PCR; TCRdb's copy has only in-frame clones and lacks some. The sample has some 33,000 clones; 80% are singletons. The data originate from a study of T cells in localized non-small cell lung cancer. General observations from the study: Researchers found a median around 50 of the top 100 tumor clones in adjacent lung. Longer overall survival associated with higher blood T cell density; shorter survival with higher adjacent-lung clonality.

The V end lost 6 bases, the J end lost 5 bases, and 13 bases lay between the germline ends. Germline V gene data show CDR1 as MNHEY and CDR2 as SVGAGI. This CDR3 spans 13 amino acids. This specimen consisted of peripheral blood, obtained before any cancer treatment. The clonotype was recovered from a male donor at least 60 years old with stage III squamous cell lung carcinoma. The V and J genes are TRBV6-5 and TRBJ1-1, with unresolved D. In DNA form, the CDR3 reads TGTGCCAGCAGATTTGAGGGCGGGACTGAAGCTTTCTTT. This sequence encodes CASRFEGGTEAFF.